Below, one TCR beta chain is given with its context. Methods used by the authors: Estimated nucleated cell counts came from reference gene primer amplification. The method was immunoSEQ multiplex PCR; TCRdb's version includes in-frame clones alone and lacks a portion of them. V and J calls and clone size are given by that table; D and trimming were obtained from the DNA. The sample has approximately 170,000 clones; more than 75% are singletons. CDR3 length equals 13 residues. The entry originates in a study of blood T cell repertoires in COVID-19. Study-level information: Some COVID-19 samples were acute and others convalescent; all came from the United States, Italy and Spain. PBMCs, B-cell-depleted T cells, or T cells were the source of the cDNA or gDNA that made up the material.

Sequencing was done on a sample of peripheral blood. The TCR comes from a man between 18 and 29 years old with active or convalescent COVID-19. This rearrangement joins TRBV12-3 or TRBV12-4 to TRBJ2-3; D perhaps matches TRBD1 (7 bases). The CDR3 DNA is TGTGCAGATAGGAGGGGGCAGGCAGATACGCAGTATTTT. It encodes CADRRGQADTQYF.